These 31 T cell receptor beta chains were all obtained from the same sample, sequenced in a study of early T cells in non-severe SARS-CoV-2 infection. TCRdb called the 5' RACE reads again in MiXCR, with one record for every CDR3 protein. The sample holds under 35,000 distinct CDR3 sequences, around 7% seen once. Sequenced: whole blood. The receptor source for this set is an adult who was a healthcare worker with PCR-confirmed SARS-CoV-2 infection or an uninfected control (not recorded which).

In this sample, this clonotype is medium-sized (0.01 to 0.1%). The rearrangement uses TRBV7-6 and TRBJ2-7, with TRBD2 identical over 9 bases. Germline V CDR1 and CDR2: SGHVS, FNYEAQ. This CDR3 comprises 14 residues. With 4 bases clipped from V and 2 bases from J, the junction kept 3 bases outside the gene matches. CDR3 sequence: CASSSGLAPYEQYF. For the CDR3, the DNA is TGTGCCAGCAGCTCGGGACTAGCCCCCTACGAGCAGTACTTC.

This clonotype qualifies as medium-sized (0.01 to 0.1%). J is TRBJ1-1 and V is TRBV20-1, with D perhaps TRBD1 (6 bases). Germline-derived CDR1 and CDR2 are DFQATT and SNEGSKA (reference sequence). V was trimmed by 6 bases and J by 1 base, leaving 15 bases between them. The CDR3 extends over 14 amino acids. CDR3 loop: CSAIIQGSNTEAFF. The CDR3 nucleotides are TGCAGTGCCATAATACAGGGATCGAACACTGAAGCTTTCTTT.

This clonotype appeared many times. The chain couples TRBV20-1 to TRBJ2-7, with D possibly matching TRBD2 (5 bases). Trimming removed 3 bases from V and 2 bases from J, with 8 bases in between. Germline CDR1 reads DFQATT; CDR2 reads SNEGSKA (reference sequence). The CDR3 extends over 12 amino acids. Written as DNA, the CDR3 is TGCAGTGCTAGGGAGGCCCCCTACGAGCAGTACTTC. It encodes CSAREAPYEQYF.

Many counts were recorded for this clonotype. The CDR3 loop is CASRHRGRTNYGYTF. CDR3 coding DNA: TGTGCCAGCAGACACAGGGGCCGTACTAACTATGGCTACACCTTC. V is TRBV28 and J is TRBJ1-2, with 7 nucleotides matching TRBD1. The CDR3 contains 15 residues. Germline CDR1 reads MDHEN; CDR2 reads SYDVKM. Unmatched junction bases numbered 7, after V lost 6 bases and J lost 0 bases.

This chain connects TRBV29-1 to TRBJ1-1, with 8 bases identical to TRBD1. CDR3 length: 13 amino acids. With V trimmed by 7 bases and J by 5 bases, 9 bases remained unmatched. From germline, CDR1 is SQVTM and CDR2 ANQGSEA. The CDR3 is CSGDRQGGTEAFF. CDR3 nucleotide sequence: TGCAGCGGGGACAGGCAAGGAGGAACTGAAGCTTTCTTT. The full variable domain, completed using reference TRBV29-1 and TRBJ1-1, is SAVISQKPSRDICQRGTSLTIQCQVDSQVTMMFWYRQQPGQSLTLIATANQGSEATYESGFVIDKFPISRPNLTFSTLTVSNMSPEDSSIYLCSGDRQGGTEAFFGQGTRLTVV.

The chain carries TRBV18 and TRBJ1-4; 10 nucleotides match TRBD1. Trimming at V came to 6 bases and at J to 8 bases, leaving 6 bases not matched to a gene. The CDR3 is 14 amino acids. Germline CDR1 and CDR2: KGHSH and LQKENI. The CDR3 here is CASSPGTGDEKLFF. The DNA for the CDR3 is TGTGCCAGCTCCCCCGGGACAGGGGACGAAAAACTGTTTTTT.

Ten or more counts support this clonotype. This chain uses TRBV29-1 with TRBJ1-5; 9 bases fit TRBD1. J gave up 10 bases and V 4 bases, and 8 bases lay outside the gene matches. CDR3 length: 13 amino acids. The germline CDR1 and CDR2 sequences are SQVTM and ANQGSEA. This CDR3 reads CSVGTGASQPQHF. The DNA of the CDR3 is TGCAGCGTTGGGACAGGGGCCTCTCAACCCCAGCATTTT.

This clonotype has a count of ten or more. The rearrangement uses TRBV7-2 and TRBJ1-2; 8 bases fit TRBD1. CDR1 is SGHTA, CDR2 FQGNSA, per germline. J was trimmed by 4 bases and V by 4 bases; bases with no gene match: 11. The CDR3 is 16 amino acids. DNA of the CDR3: TGTGCCAGCAGCTCGACGAACGGACAGGGAGGCTATGGCTACACCTTC. Its protein product is CASSSTNGQGGYGYTF.

Ten or more counts support this clonotype. This sequence joins TRBV7-9 and TRBJ2-4; no firm D call. Trimming cost V 4 bases and J 0 bases, with 10 bases left between them. In germline, CDR1 is SEHNR, CDR2 FQNEAQ (reference sequence). The CDR3 is 15 amino acids. The CDR3 DNA is TGTGCCAGCAGCTCGCCCCCAGGAGCCAAAAACATTCAGTACTTC. Its translation: CASSSPPGAKNIQYF.

Regarding this clonotype: A junction boundary mismatches the germline segment, possibly from a read error. The chain links TRBV9 to TRBJ2-3; TRBD2 agrees at 9 bases. Per the germline V gene, CDR1 is SGDLS and CDR2 is YYNGEE. CDR3 length: 12 residues. The CDR3 loop is CASSPLTGLALF. Written as DNA, the CDR3 is TGTGCCAGCAGCCCTCTTACGGGACTAGCCCTTTTT.

In its sample, this clonotype was seen many times. This chain connects TRBV28 to TRBJ2-3, with D perhaps assigned TRBD1 or TRBD2 (5 bases each). The CDR3 runs to 15 residues. The V gene's germline CDR1 is MDHEN and CDR2 SYDVKM. Trimming shortened V by 3 bases and J by 5 bases, and 15 bases separated the two germline ends. The CDR3 DNA sequence: TGTGCCAGCAGTTTGGGGGACGCAAGGAAAGATACGCAGTATTTT. It codes for CASSLGDARKDTQYF.

With respect to this clonotype: A single base separates this from a much larger clone, so it may be a read error. The limits of the CDR3 on the DNA are not certain, so only TCRdb's listed CDR3 is given. The chain combines TRBV7-2 with TRBJ1-1; the table gives TRBD1 as D, unverified against the DNA. From germline, CDR1 is SGHTA and CDR2 FQGNSA. The CDR3 length equals 14 residues, ends included. CDR3 in amino acids: CASSSWGGGTEGFF.

This clonotype was detected many times. DNA for the CDR3: TGTGCCAGCAGCTTAGAAGGGGACAGGGGAGCCAAAAACATTCAGTACTTC. The encoded protein is CASSLEGDRGAKNIQYF. The V call is TRBV7-8, the J call TRBJ2-4, with 10 bases lining up with TRBD1. Germline V CDR1 and CDR2: SGHVS, FQNEAQ. The CDR3 is made up of 17 amino acids. The junction had 3 bases not matched to a gene; V was cut back by 1 base and J by 0 bases.

This clonotype occurred once. It may be a read error: a sequence one base away is much more abundant. The gene calls are TRBV7-6 and TRBJ2-1, with a possible D match to TRBD2 (5 bases). Trimming took off 0 bases at V and 6 bases at J, with 15 bases between the two ends. There are 16 residues in the CDR3. Germline V gene data show CDR1 as SGHVS and CDR2 as FNYEAQ. The chain's CDR3 is CASSLAPVARGNEQFF. CDR3 coding DNA: TGTGCCAGCAGCTTAGCACCGGTAGCTCGGGGCAATGAGCAGTTCTTC.

Ten or more counts support this clonotype. The chain links TRBV13 to TRBJ2-1; D is undetermined. The CDR3 totals 13 residues. Germline V CDR1 and CDR2: PRHDT, FYEKMQ (reference sequence). V was clipped by 7 bases and J by 3 bases, with 10 bases between them. CDR3: CASKTSHYNEQFF. As DNA, the CDR3 is TGTGCCAGCAAAACCTCCCACTACAATGAGCAGTTCTTC.

This clonotype came up many times. The chain's CDR3 is CASSEQGSPNYGYTF. In nucleotides, the CDR3 is TGTGCCAGCAGTGAGCAGGGATCCCCCAACTATGGCTACACCTTC. V usage is TRBV28 and J usage is TRBJ1-2; D is possibly TRBD1 (5 bases). Germline V gene sequence: CDR1 MDHEN, CDR2 SYDVKM. The CDR3 consists of 15 residues. Trimming cost V 5 bases and J 2 bases, with 15 bases left between them.

This clonotype was observed at least ten times. The J gene is TRBJ1-5, the V gene TRBV20-1; a weak D match, TRBD1 (5 bases). Trimming pared 3 bases from V and 0 bases from J, leaving 15 bases between. This CDR3 spans 16 amino acids. Per the germline V gene, CDR1 is DFQATT and CDR2 is SNEGSKA (reference sequence). CDR3 coding DNA: TGCAGTGCTAGGGAGGCAGGGCTTTATAGCAATCAGCCCCAGCATTTT. This codes for CSAREAGLYSNQPQHF.

This clonotype is classed as medium-sized. V and J are TRBV4-3 and TRBJ1-1; D might be TRBD1 (5 bases). The CDR3 loop spans 14 amino acids. Looked up from germline, CDR1 is LGHNA and CDR2 is YSLEER. With 3 bases removed from V and 4 bases from J, the gap between germline ends came to 12 bases. This CDR3 reads CASSHPGSSTEAFF. CDR3 sequence (DNA): TGCGCCAGCAGCCATCCAGGGTCGAGCACTGAAGCTTTCTTT.

This clonotype was picked up many times. The gene calls are TRBV5-1 and TRBJ2-3; 13 bases are a match to TRBD2. This CDR3 contains 14 residues. J gave up 6 bases and V 7 bases, and 5 bases lay outside the gene matches. CDR1 is SGHRS and CDR2 is YFSETQ in the germline V gene. For the CDR3, the DNA is TGCGCCAGCGTCGGACTAGCGGGAGTTGATACGCAGTATTTT. This sequence encodes CASVGLAGVDTQYF.

This clonotype was detected many times. This chain connects TRBV28 to TRBJ1-3; possible D gene TRBD1, 5 bases. The V and J ends lost 7 bases and 0 bases respectively, with 13 bases between them. The CDR3 spans 15 residues. Germline CDR1 reads MDHEN; CDR2 reads SYDVKM. Written as DNA, the CDR3 is TGTGCCAGCACTTCTCTCGGGGGCTCTGGAAACACCATATATTTT. Protein product: CASTSLGGSGNTIYF.

This clonotype was observed a handful of times. The rearrangement joins TRBV7-7 to TRBJ2-6; 7 nucleotides agree with TRBD2. The CDR3 covers 14 residues. V shed 5 bases, J shed 5 bases, and the junction held 3 bases outside the gene matches. Germline V gene data show CDR1 as SSHAT and CDR2 as FNYEAQ (reference sequence). This CDR3 is CASSLGGWANVLTF. The DNA of the CDR3 is TGTGCCAGCAGCCTCGGGGGGTGGGCCAACGTCCTGACTTTC.

This clonotype was counted ten times or more. The rearrangement uses TRBV25-1 and TRBJ2-5; 8 bases are a match to TRBD1. The ends lost 3 bases at V and 1 base at J; junction bases unmatched: 7. The germline V gene has CDR1 MGHDK and CDR2 SYGVNS. The CDR3 is made up of 16 amino acids. Here the CDR3 DNA reads TGTGCCAGCAGTGAGGCCGAGGACAGGGTCCAAGAGACCCAGTACTTC. This gives the protein CASSEAEDRVQETQYF.

This clonotype was detected many times. The chain uses TRBV20-1 and TRBJ2-1; TRBD2 matches at 8 bases. CDR3 length: 15 residues. Germline CDR1 DFQATT, CDR2 SNEGSKA (reference sequence). J was trimmed by 1 base and V by 4 bases; bases with no gene match: 6. CDR3 region: CSATSAGVSYNEQFF. CDR3 coding DNA: TGCAGTGCTACCTCAGCGGGAGTATCCTACAATGAGCAGTTCTTC.

This clonotype was seen many times. The V and J genes are TRBV7-8 and TRBJ1-3; D may be TRBD1 (6 bases). Trimming took off 5 bases at V and 0 bases at J, with 17 bases between the two ends. Germline CDR1 and CDR2: SGHVS and FQNEAQ. This CDR3 region has 17 residues. CDR3 coding DNA: TGTGCCAGCAGCCCGCACAGGGTCCCCATCTCTGGAAACACCATATATTTT. It specifies CASSPHRVPISGNTIYF. The full variable domain, with the rest looked up from reference TRBV7-8 and TRBJ1-3, is GAGVSQSPRYKVAKRGQDVALRCDPISGHVSLFWYQQALGQGPEFLTYFQNEAQLDKSGLPSDRFFAERPEGSVSTLKIQRTQQEDSAVYLCASSPHRVPISGNTIYFGEGSWLTVV.

By share of the sample, this clonotype is medium-sized (0.01 to 0.1%). V gene TRBV6-4 combines with J gene TRBJ2-3, with D perhaps matching TRBD1 (6 bases). The V gene lost 7 bases and the J gene lost 2 bases, with 13 bases spanning the gap. CDR1 and CDR2 from the germline V gene are MRHNA and SNTAGT. There are 14 residues in the CDR3. The CDR3 DNA follows: TGTGCCAGCAAAGCAGGGGTAGCCACAGATACGCAGTATTTT. This encodes CASKAGVATDTQYF.

The chain is built from TRBV9 and TRBJ2-7; D is unresolved. V was pared by 0 bases and J by 7 bases, with 14 bases between. Germline-derived CDR1 and CDR2 are SGDLS and YYNGEE. The CDR3 runs to 14 residues. CDR3 residues: CASSVDGKGMEQYF. The CDR3 DNA reads TGTGCCAGCAGCGTAGACGGAAAAGGGATGGAGCAGTACTTC.

This clonotype was detected ten times or more. CDR3 loop: CASSLGHGNEQFF. CDR3 nucleotides: TGTGCCAGCAGCCTGGGGCATGGCAATGAGCAGTTCTTC. The V and J genes are TRBV11-2 and TRBJ2-1, with D perhaps TRBD1 (5 bases). The V gene lost 5 bases and the J gene lost 6 bases, with 11 bases spanning the gap. CDR1 SGHAT and CDR2 FQNNGV come from the germline V gene. This CDR3 spans 13 amino acids.

This clonotype occurred many times. The V call is TRBV5-1, the J call TRBJ2-3, with TRBD1 as a possible D gene (6 bases). The CDR3 is made up of 14 amino acids. Germline CDR1 SGHRS, CDR2 YFSETQ. Trimming cost V 3 bases and J 2 bases, with 10 bases left between them. CDR3 amino acids: CASSSGTHTDTQYF. The CDR3 bases are TGCGCCAGCAGCTCGGGGACACACACAGATACGCAGTATTTT. The whole variable domain, filled in from reference TRBV5-1 and TRBJ2-3, reads KAGVTQTPRYLIKTRGQQVTLSCSPISGHRSVSWYQQTPGQGLQFLFEYFSETQRNKGNFPGRFSGRQFSNSRSEMNVSTLELGDSALYLCASSSGTHTDTQYFGPGTRLTVL.

About this clonotype itself: A much larger clone lies a single base off, so this may be a read error. This chain links TRBV7-9 with TRBJ1-4; possibly TRBD1 for D (5 bases). Germline V gene data show CDR1 as SEHNR and CDR2 as FQNEAQ (reference sequence). The CDR3 covers 15 residues. V lost 5 bases to trimming and J lost 6 bases, with 16 bases between them. The CDR3: CASSASMGLDEKLFF. The DNA for the CDR3 is TGTGCCAGCAGCGCGAGTATGGGACTAGATGAAAAACTGTTTTTT.

The chain employs TRBV4-1 and TRBJ2-3, with 8 bases matching TRBD2. The J segment lost 1 base and the V segment lost 3 bases, leaving 6 bases of the junction unmatched. Per germline, CDR1 MGHRA and CDR2 YSYEKL. The CDR3 loop spans 16 amino acids. In DNA form, the CDR3 reads TGCGCCAGCAGCCAGACTATGACTAGCGGCACAGATACGCAGTATTTT. It codes for CASSQTMTSGTDTQYF.

This clonotype came up many times. The CDR3 is CAISDSGGSSPLHF. The DNA for the CDR3 is TGTGCCATCAGTGACTCAGGGGGCAGTTCACCCCTCCACTTT. J is TRBJ1-6 and V is TRBV10-3; 8 nucleotides align to TRBD1. Trimming took 3 bases from V and 9 from J; bases not matched to a gene: 4. CDR1 ENHRY and CDR2 SYGVKD come from the germline V gene. CDR3 length: 14 residues.